This is a list of T cell receptor beta chains from one sample in a study of T cells in Graves' hyperthyroidism and ophthalmopathy. MiXCR, applied by TCRdb to the multiplex PCR reads, yields one record per CDR3 protein. This sample has about 570,000 distinct CDR3 sequences, with 40% to 55% found just once. The specimen sequenced was peripheral blood or thyroid tissue (not recorded which). These receptors all stem from an adult woman with Graves' disease, either hyperthyroidism or ophthalmopathy (not recorded which). CDR3s include the opening cysteine and the closing phenylalanine or tryptophan. Each record gives: clone size, V gene, D gene, J gene, CDR3 DNA, CDR3 protein. The D gene is left open where the match is weak. Not every row has a clone size; where given, it reads once, few, many or a size class.

many	TRBV5-1	TRBD2	TRBJ2-2	TGCGCCAGCAGCTTGGCGGCAGGGAGGGCCGGGGAGCTGTTTTTT	CASSLAAGRAGELFF
-	TRBV19	-	TRBJ1-6	TGTGCCAGTAGTCCGAGGGGTGTTTCACCCCTCCACTTT	CASSPRGVSPLHF
-	TRBV30	-	TRBJ1-2	TGTGCCTGGACCGAAAAGGCCGATGGAGGGGGCTACACCTTC	CAWTEKADGGGYTF
few	TRBV2	TRBD2	TRBJ2-2	TGTGCCAGCAGGATTACTAGCGGGCCCCCCGGGGAGCTGTTTTTT	CASRITSGPPGELFF
few	TRBV2	TRBD2	TRBJ2-7	TGTGCCAGCAGTGATGTAGCGGGAGATTACGAGCAGTACTTC	CASSDVAGDYEQYF
-	TRBV5-1	TRBD1	TRBJ1-2	TGCGCCAGCAGCTTGGAAGCAGGGGGCTACGACTACACCTTC	CASSLEAGGYDYTF
many	TRBV9	-	TRBJ1-3	TGTGCCAGCAGCGTCTCCAACACCCGCTCTGGAAACACCATATATTTT	CASSVSNTRSGNTIYF
-	TRBV7-9	TRBD2	TRBJ2-2	TGTGCCAGCAGCTCGGACGGGAGGACCGGGGAGCTGTTTTTT	CASSSDGRTGELFF
-	TRBV10-3	TRBD1	TRBJ2-7	TGTGCCATCAGTGACCCCGGACAGGGAGCCAACGAGCAGTACTTC	CAISDPGQGANEQYF
many	TRBV12-3/TRBV12-4	TRBD1	TRBJ1-4	TGTGCCAGCAGTCCCGACAGGGGGAGGTTCGAAAAACTGTTTTTT	CASSPDRGRFEKLFF
-	TRBV20-1	-	TRBJ1-5	TGCAGTGCCCCTCCGAGGGGCAATCAGCCCCAGCATTTT	CSAPPRGNQPQHF
few	TRBV10-3	-	TRBJ2-7	TGTGCCATCAGTGTGCGCCCTCCCGCCTACGAGGGGTACTTC	CAISVRPPAYEGYF
-	TRBV15	-	TRBJ1-1	TGTGCCACCAGCAGGGGGGGTGAAGCTTTCTTT	CATSRGGEAFF
-	TRBV19	TRBD2	TRBJ2-5	TGTGCCACCGGACTAGCGGGACAGACCCAGTACTTC	CATGLAGQTQYF
-	TRBV7-2	-	TRBJ1-3	TGTGCCAGCAGCAAGGGCCGGTTGAACACCATATATTTT	CASSKGRLNTIYF
-	TRBV7-3	-	TRBJ2-5	TGTGCCAGCAGCACCGAACAGGGAGAGGCTACCCAGTACTTC	CASSTEQGEATQYF